A selection of T cell receptor beta chains follows, all from one sample in a study of blood T cells in healthy people across ages. TCRdb fed the 5' RACE reads into MiXCR, producing one record per CDR3 protein. The sample gives about 840,000 distinct CDR3 sequences, almost 30% of which show up once; roughly a tenth is in the top ten. These sequences were also reported in another study, on T cells of mothers and their children.

The source material was blood. The receptors derive from a woman in her forties in good health. Each CDR3 is given with its conserved first and last residue. Fields, in order: V gene, J gene, clone size, CDR3 length, D gene, CDR3 DNA, CDR3 protein. A D gene is named only where the DNA matches it firmly. Some rows have no size entry. The others give once, few or many, or a class for an expanded clone.

V gene: TRBV12-5; J gene: TRBJ2-1; clone size: many; CDR3 length: 14; D gene: TRBD1; CDR3 DNA: TGTGCTAGTGGTCAGGGGGCGGCTTGGAATGAGCAGTTCTTC; CDR3 protein: CASGQGAAWNEQFF
V gene: TRBV3-1; J gene: TRBJ1-1; clone size: NA; CDR3 length: 13; D gene: NA; CDR3 DNA: TGTGCCAGCAGCCAGCCTACGAACACTGAAGCTTTCTTT; CDR3 protein: CASSQPTNTEAFF
V gene: TRBV7-8; J gene: TRBJ2-7; clone size: many; CDR3 length: 17; D gene: NA; CDR3 DNA: TGTGCCAGCAGCTTAGAAGTGGGACTGCGGTGGGACTACGAGCAGTACTTC; CDR3 protein: CASSLEVGLRWDYEQYF
V gene: TRBV28; J gene: TRBJ1-2; clone size: NA; CDR3 length: 16; D gene: NA; CDR3 DNA: TGTGCCAGCACTCTCGGGAGCGGGGGAATGAACTATGGCTACACCTTC; CDR3 protein: CASTLGSGGMNYGYTF
V gene: TRBV7-6; J gene: TRBJ1-3; clone size: NA; CDR3 length: 14; D gene: NA; CDR3 DNA: TGTGCCAGCAGCTTAGGGGGTTTCGCAAACACCATATATTTT; CDR3 protein: CASSLGGFANTIYF
V gene: TRBV12-3/TRBV12-4; J gene: TRBJ2-7; clone size: NA; CDR3 length: 14; D gene: NA; CDR3 DNA: TGTGCCAGCAGACCCGAAAGGCTATTCCACGAGCAGTACTTC; CDR3 protein: CASRPERLFHEQYF
V gene: TRBV2; J gene: TRBJ2-3; clone size: many; CDR3 length: 12; D gene: NA; CDR3 DNA: TGTGCCAGCAGTGTTAGCGGAGATACGCAGTATTTT; CDR3 protein: CASSVSGDTQYF
V gene: TRBV7-2; J gene: TRBJ2-1; clone size: NA; CDR3 length: 16; D gene: TRBD2; CDR3 DNA: TGTGCCAGCAGCTACGGACTAGCGGGGGGCGGGAATGAGCAGTTCTTC; CDR3 protein: CASSYGLAGGGNEQFF
V gene: TRBV9; J gene: TRBJ2-3; clone size: many; CDR3 length: 13; D gene: NA; CDR3 DNA: TGTGCCAGCAGCGTACTTCAGTTAGATACGCAGTATTTT; CDR3 protein: CASSVLQLDTQYF
V gene: TRBV7-9; J gene: TRBJ1-4; clone size: NA; CDR3 length: 16; D gene: TRBD1; CDR3 DNA: TGTGCCAGCAGCTTAGGGTTGACAGGGGTTGATGAAAAACTGTTTTTT; CDR3 protein: CASSLGLTGVDEKLFF
V gene: TRBV20-1; J gene: TRBJ2-3; clone size: NA; CDR3 length: 15; D gene: TRBD1; CDR3 DNA: TGCAGTGCCCAAGACCCGACAGGGGTTACAGATACGCAGTATTTT; CDR3 protein: CSAQDPTGVTDTQYF
V gene: TRBV13; J gene: TRBJ2-2; clone size: NA; CDR3 length: 14; D gene: NA; CDR3 DNA: TGTGCCACCCCCGGAGGTACGAACACCGGGGAGCTGTTTTTT; CDR3 protein: CATPGGTNTGELFF